The entry below gives a single T cell receptor (beta chain) sequence along with its context. The data were obtained in a study of T cell changes during pregnancy in multiple sclerosis. Libraries were prepared by immunoSEQ multiplex PCR; TCRdb keeps only in-frame clonotypes and omits some of them. The top ten clones hold roughly 0.41% of a sample with about 36,000 clones, roughly 93% of them seen once. CDR1 and CDR2 from the germline V gene are SGHAT and FQDESV (reference sequence). The CDR3 is 17 amino acids. Trimming cost V 5 bases and J 3 bases; bases outside gene matches: 11. The source was CD4+ T cells from peripheral blood mononuclear cells, collected in the first trimester of pregnancy. The chain is built from TRBV11-1 and TRBJ2-7, with TRBD2 matching over 12 bases. This TCR was recovered from a female donor with multiple sclerosis, enrolled in a pregnancy study. Here the CDR3 reads CASSPTPGLAGDYEQYF. DNA of the CDR3: TGTGCCAGCAGCCCTACCCCGGGACTAGCGGGCGACTACGAGCAGTACTTC.